This record concerns one TCR beta chain sequence. Its antigen remains unknown. Graves' hyperthyroidism was deemed stable given no ophthalmopathy progression within 18 months. This sample is drawn from a study of T cells in Graves' hyperthyroidism and ophthalmopathy. Study-level points and caveats: Ophthalmopathy was predicted by the model a median of approximately six months ahead of onset.

The investigators amplified TCR beta CDR3 regions from RNA transcripts. Carried out on the TCR CDR3, a first-round RT-PCR used the HTBI primer set. Each CDR3 protein gets one entry after TCRdb re-called the multiplex PCR reads with MiXCR. This table holds some 510,000 distinct CDR3 sequences, around 46% found once. This sequence originates from a woman aged 18-35 years with Graves' hyperthyroidism. Sequencing was performed on peripheral blood or thyroid tissue (not recorded which).

The CDR3 is CASSPVRGGSYEQYF. The CDR3 DNA sequence: TGTGCCAGCAGCCCAGTAAGAGGAGGCTCCTACGAGCAGTACTTC. The chain uses TRBV7-9 and TRBJ2-7; tentatively, D is TRBD2 (5 bases). CDR1 is SEHNR, CDR2 FQNEAQ, per germline (reference sequence). This CDR3 has 15 residues. Trimming cost V 5 bases and J 0 bases, with 14 bases left between them.